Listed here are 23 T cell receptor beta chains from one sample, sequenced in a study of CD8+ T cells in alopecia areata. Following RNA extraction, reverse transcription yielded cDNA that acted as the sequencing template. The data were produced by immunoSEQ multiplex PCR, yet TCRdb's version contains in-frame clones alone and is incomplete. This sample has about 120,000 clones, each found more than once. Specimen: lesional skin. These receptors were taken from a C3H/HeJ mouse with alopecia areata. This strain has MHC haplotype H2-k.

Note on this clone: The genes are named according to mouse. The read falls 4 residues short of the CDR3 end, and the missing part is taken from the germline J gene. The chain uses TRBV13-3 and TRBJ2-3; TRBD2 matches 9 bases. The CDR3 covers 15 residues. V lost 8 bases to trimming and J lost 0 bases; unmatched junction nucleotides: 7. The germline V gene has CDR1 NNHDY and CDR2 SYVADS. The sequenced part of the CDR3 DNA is TGTGCCAGATTGGGACTGGGCCCTAGTGCAGAA. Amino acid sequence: CARLGLGPSAE. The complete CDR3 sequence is CARLGLGPSAETLYF.

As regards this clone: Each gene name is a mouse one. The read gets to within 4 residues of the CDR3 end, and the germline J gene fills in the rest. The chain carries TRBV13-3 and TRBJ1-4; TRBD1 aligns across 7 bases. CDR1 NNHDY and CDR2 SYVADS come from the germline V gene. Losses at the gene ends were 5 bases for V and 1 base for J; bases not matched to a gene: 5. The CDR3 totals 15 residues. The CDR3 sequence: CASSPSGGSNERLFF. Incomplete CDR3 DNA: TGTGCCAGCAGCCCCTCAGGGGGTTCCAACGAA.

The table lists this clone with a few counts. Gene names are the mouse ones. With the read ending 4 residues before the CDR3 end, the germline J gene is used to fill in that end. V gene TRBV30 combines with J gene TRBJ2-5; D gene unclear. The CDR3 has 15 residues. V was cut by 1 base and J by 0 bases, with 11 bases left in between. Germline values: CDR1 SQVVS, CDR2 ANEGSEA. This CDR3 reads CSSRVSSINQDTQYF. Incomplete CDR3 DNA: TGTAGTTCTAGAGTAAGCAGTATTAACCAAGAC.

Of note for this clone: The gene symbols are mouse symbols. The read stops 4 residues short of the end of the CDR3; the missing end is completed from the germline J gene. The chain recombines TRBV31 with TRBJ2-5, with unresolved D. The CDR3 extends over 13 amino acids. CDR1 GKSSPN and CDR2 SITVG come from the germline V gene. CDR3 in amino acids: CAWSRRQKDTQYF. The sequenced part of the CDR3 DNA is TGTGCCTGGAGTCGGAGACAAAAAGAC.

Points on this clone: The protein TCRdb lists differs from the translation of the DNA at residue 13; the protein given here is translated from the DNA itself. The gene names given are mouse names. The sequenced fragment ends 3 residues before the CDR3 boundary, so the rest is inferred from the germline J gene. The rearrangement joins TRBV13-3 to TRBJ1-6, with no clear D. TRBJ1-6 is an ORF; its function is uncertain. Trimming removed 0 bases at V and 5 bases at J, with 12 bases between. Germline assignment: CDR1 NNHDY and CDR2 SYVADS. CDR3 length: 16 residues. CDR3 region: CASSDVYSHDNSPLYF. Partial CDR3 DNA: TGTGCCAGCAGTGATGTGTACAGCCACGATAATTCGCCC.

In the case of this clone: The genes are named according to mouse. Partial CDR3 DNA: TGTGCCAGCGGTGATGCCGGGACAGGGGATGCAGAA. It specifies CASGDAGTGDAE. The whole CDR3 sequence is CASGDAGTGDAETLYF. The chain carries TRBV13-2 and TRBJ2-3; 10 bases align to TRBD1. The read halts 4 residues ahead of the CDR3 end, with the missing end drawn from the germline J gene. CDR3 length equals 16 residues. Trimming took 0 bases from V and 2 from J; bases not matched to a gene: 3. Germline loops: CDR1 NNHNN, CDR2 SYGAGS (reference sequence).

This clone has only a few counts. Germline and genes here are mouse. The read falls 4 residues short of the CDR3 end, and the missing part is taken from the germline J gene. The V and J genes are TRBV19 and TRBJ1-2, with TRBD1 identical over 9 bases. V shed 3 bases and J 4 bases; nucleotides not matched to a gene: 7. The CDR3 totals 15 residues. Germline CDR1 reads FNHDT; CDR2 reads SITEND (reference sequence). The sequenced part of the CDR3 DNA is TGTGCCAGCAGTACCAAGACAGGGGGGGGCTCC. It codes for CASSTKTGGGS. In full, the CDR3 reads CASSTKTGGGSDYTF.

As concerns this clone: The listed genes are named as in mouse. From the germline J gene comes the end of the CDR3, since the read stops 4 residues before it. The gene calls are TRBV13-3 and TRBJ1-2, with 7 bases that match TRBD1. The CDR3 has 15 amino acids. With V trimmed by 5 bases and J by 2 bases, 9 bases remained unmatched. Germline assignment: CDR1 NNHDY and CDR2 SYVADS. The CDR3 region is CASSQDREGNSDYTF. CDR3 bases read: TGTGCCAGCAGCCAAGACAGGGAAGGGAACTCC.

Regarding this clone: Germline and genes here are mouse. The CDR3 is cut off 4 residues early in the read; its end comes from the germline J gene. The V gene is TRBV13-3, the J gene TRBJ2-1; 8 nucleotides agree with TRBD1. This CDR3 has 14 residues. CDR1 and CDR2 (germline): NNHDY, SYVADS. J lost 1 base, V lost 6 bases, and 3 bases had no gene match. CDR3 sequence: CASNQGANYAEQFF. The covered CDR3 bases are TGTGCCAGCAATCAGGGGGCAAACTATGCT.

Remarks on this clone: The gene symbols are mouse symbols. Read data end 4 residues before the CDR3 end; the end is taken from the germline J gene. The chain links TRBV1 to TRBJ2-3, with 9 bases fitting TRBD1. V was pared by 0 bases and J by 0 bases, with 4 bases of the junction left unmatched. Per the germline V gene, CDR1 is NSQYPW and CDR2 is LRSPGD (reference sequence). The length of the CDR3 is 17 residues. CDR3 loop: CTCSAETGGPSAETLYF. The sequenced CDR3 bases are TGCACCTGCAGTGCAGAGACAGGGGGGCCTAGTGCAGAA.

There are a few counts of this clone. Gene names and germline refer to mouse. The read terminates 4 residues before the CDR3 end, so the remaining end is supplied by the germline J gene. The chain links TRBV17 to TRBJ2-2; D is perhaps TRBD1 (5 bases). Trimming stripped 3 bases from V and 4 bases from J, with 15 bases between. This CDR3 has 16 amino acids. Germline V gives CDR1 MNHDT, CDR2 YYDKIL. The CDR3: CASSSLSGFGTGQLYF. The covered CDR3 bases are TGTGCTAGCAGTAGTCTCTCAGGGTTCGGCACCGGG.

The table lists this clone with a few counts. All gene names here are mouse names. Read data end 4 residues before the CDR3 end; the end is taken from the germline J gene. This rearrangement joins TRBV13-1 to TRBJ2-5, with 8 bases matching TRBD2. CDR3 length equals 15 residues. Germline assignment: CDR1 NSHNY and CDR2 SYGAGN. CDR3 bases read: TGTGCCAGCAGTGATGCTAGCTGGGGGGAAGAC. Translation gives CASSDASWGED. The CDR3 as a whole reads CASSDASWGEDTQYF.

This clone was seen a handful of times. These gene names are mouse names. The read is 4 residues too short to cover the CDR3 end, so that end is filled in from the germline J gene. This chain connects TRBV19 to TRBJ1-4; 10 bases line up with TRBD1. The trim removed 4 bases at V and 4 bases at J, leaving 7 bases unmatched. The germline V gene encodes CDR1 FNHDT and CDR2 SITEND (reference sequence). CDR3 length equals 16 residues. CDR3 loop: CASSVPGQGINERLFF. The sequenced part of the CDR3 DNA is TGTGCCAGCAGTGTCCCGGGACAGGGGATCAACGAA.

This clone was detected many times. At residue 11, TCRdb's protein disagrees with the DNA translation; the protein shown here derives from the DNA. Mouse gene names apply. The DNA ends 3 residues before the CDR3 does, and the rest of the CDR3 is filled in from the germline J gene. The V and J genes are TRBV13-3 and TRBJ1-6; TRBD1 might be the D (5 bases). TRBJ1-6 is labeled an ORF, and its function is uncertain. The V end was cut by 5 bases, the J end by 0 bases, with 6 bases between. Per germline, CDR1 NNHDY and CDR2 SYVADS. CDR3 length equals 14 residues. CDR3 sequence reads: CASRTASYNSPLYF. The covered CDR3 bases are TGTGCCAGCAGGACAGCTTCCTATAATTCGCCC.

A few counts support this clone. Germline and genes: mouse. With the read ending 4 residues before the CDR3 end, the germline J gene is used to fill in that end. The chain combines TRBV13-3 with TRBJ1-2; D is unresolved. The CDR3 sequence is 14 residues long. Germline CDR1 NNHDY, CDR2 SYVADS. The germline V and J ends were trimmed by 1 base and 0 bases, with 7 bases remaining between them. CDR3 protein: CASSDQLTNSDYTF. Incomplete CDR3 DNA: TGTGCCAGCAGTGATCAGCTTACAAACTCC.

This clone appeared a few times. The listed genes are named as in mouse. This CDR3 reads CASSLWGFQDTQYF. The DNA read from the CDR3 is TGTGCCAGCAGTCTCTGGGGGTTCCAAGAC. This sequence joins TRBV19 and TRBJ2-5; 7 bases are a match to TRBD2. The read stops 4 residues short of the end of the CDR3; the missing end is completed from the germline J gene. The CDR3 totals 14 residues. V lost 4 bases and J lost 2; bases outside the gene matches: 4. In germline, CDR1 is FNHDT, CDR2 SITEND (reference sequence).

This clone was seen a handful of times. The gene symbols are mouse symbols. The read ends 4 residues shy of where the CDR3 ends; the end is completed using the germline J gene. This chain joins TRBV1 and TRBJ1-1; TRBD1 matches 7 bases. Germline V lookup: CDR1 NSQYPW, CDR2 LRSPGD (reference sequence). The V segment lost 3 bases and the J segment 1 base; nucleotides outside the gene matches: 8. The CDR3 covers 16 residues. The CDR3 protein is CTCSAPTGKGNTEVFF. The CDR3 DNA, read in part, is TGCACCTGCAGTGCCCCGACAGGGAAGGGGAACACA. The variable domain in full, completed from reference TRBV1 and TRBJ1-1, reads VTLLEQNPRWRLVPRGQAVNLRCILKNSQYPWMSWYQQDLQKQLQWLFTLRSPGDKEVKSLPGADYLATRVTDTELRLQVANMSQGRTLYCTCSAPTGKGNTEVFFGKGTRLTVV.

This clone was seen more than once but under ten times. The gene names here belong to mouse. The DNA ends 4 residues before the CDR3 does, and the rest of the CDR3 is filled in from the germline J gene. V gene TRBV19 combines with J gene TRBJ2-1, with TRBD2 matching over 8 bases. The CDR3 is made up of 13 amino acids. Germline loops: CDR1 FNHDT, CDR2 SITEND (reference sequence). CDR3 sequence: CASTGGARAEQFF. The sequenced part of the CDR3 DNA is TGTGCCAGCACCGGGGGGGCGCGAGCT.

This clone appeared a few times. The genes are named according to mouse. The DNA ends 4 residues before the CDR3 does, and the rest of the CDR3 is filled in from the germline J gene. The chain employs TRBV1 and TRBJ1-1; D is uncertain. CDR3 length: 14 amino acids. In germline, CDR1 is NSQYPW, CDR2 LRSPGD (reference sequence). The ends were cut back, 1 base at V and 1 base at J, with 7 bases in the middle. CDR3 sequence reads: CTCSAGRKNTEVFF. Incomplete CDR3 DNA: TGCACCTGCAGTGCAGGCAGGAAAAACACA.

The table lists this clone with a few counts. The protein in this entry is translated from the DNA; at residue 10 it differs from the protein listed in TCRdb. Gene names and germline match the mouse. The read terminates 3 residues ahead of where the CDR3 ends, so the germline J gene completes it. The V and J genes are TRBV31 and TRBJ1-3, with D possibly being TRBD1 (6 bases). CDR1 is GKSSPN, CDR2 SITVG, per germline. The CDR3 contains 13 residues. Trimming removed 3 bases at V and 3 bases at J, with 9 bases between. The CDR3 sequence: CAWSPGDGNTLYF. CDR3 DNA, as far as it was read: TGTGCCTGGAGCCCAGGGGATGGAAATACG.

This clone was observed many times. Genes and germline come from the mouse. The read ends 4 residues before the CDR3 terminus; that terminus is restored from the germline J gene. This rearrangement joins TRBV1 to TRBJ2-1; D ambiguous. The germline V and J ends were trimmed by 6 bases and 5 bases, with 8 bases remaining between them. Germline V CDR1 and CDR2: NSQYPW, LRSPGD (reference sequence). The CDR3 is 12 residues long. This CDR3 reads CTCSDIDAEQFF. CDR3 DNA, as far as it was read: TGCACCTGCAGCGACATTGATGCT.

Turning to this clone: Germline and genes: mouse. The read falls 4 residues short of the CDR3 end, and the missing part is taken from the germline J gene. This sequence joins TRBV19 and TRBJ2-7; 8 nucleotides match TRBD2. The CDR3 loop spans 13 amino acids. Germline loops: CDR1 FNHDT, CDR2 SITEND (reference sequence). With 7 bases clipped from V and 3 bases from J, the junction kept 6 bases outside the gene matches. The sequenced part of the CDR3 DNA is TGTGCCAGCTCTCGACTGGGGTTCTAT. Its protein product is CASSRLGFY. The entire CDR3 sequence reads CASSRLGFYEQYF.

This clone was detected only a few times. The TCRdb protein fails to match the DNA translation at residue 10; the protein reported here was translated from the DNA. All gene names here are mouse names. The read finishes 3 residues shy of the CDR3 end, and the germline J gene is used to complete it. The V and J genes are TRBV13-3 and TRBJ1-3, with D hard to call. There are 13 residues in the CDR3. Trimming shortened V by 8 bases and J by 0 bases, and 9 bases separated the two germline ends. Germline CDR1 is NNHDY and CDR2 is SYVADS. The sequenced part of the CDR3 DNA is TGTGCCAGTACAGAAATTTCTGGAAATACG. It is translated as CASTEISGNT. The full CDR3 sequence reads CASTEISGNTLYF. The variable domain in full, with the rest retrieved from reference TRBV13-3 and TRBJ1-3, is EAAVTQSPRSKVAVTGGKVTLSCHQTNNHDYMYWYRQDTGHGLRLIHYSYVADSTEKGDIPDGYKASRPSQENFSLILELASLSQTAVYFCASTEISGNTLYFGEGSRLIVV.